The 24 T cell receptor beta chains below all came from one sample that was sequenced in a study of TIL therapy for anti-PD-1-resistant metastatic lung cancer. Sequencing used immunoSEQ v3. Sequencing used immunoSEQ multiplex PCR; TCRdb keeps in-frame clones, though not all of them. The sample gives 95,000 or so clones, about 71% of which show up once; over 9.5% is in the top ten. As for time point: pre-treatment sample, taken before nivolumab and TIL therapy. Pleural nodules or supraclavicular lymph nodes made up most of the excised metastases sampled. The specimen was tumor tissue, collected at baseline. These receptors were obtained from a person between 25 and 80 years old with non-small cell lung cancer.

J is TRBJ2-2 and V is TRBV3-1 (or the pseudogene TRBV3-2); 9 bases map to TRBD2. This CDR3 is 16 amino acids long. The germline gives CDR1 LGHDT, CDR2 YNNKEL (reference sequence). Trimming removed 3 bases from V and 0 bases from J; junction bases left unmatched: 2. The CDR3 region is CASSQIAGANTGELFF. In DNA, the CDR3 is TGTGCCAGCAGCCAGATAGCGGGGGCGAACACCGGGGAGCTGTTTTTT.

This clone came up a few times. J is TRBJ2-1 and V is TRBV5-4, with TRBD1 matching over 8 bases. The CDR3 runs 15 residues. V lost 4 bases and J lost 4; bases outside the gene matches: 7. CDR1 and CDR2 from the germline V gene are SGHNT and YYREEE (reference sequence). This CDR3 reads CASSPQGAGYNEQFF. Here the CDR3 DNA reads TGTGCCAGCAGCCCCCAGGGGGCGGGATACAATGAGCAGTTCTTC.

V gene TRBV7-2 combines with J gene TRBJ1-3; D remains unclear. The CDR3 loop spans 17 amino acids. Germline CDR1 reads SGHTA; CDR2 reads FQGNSA. The germline V and J ends were trimmed by 1 base and 0 bases, with 13 bases remaining between them. CDR3 sequence reads: CASSLVAGLDSGNTIYF. The DNA of the CDR3 is TGTGCCAGCAGCTTAGTGGCCGGGCTTGACTCTGGAAACACCATATATTTT.

The chain is built from TRBV6-1 and TRBJ1-1, with D unclear. The CDR3 has 17 amino acids. CDR1 is MNHNS, CDR2 SASEGT, per germline. The V end lost 1 base, the J end lost 0 bases, and 15 bases lay between the germline ends. This chain's CDR3 is CASSEGWSPPMNTEAFF. The DNA for the CDR3 is TGTGCCAGCAGTGAAGGTTGGTCTCCTCCGATGAACACTGAAGCTTTCTTT.

The V and J genes are TRBV19 and TRBJ2-5; tentative D call: TRBD1 (6 bases). The CDR3 is made up of 14 amino acids. Germline V gene lookup returns CDR1 LNHDA and CDR2 SQIVND (reference sequence). The ends were cut back, 7 bases at V and 5 bases at J, with 17 bases in the middle. CDR3 sequence: CASNPLGGEETQYF. The CDR3 DNA is TGTGCCAGTAACCCCTTAGGGGGTGAGGAGACCCAGTACTTC.

Only a few counts were recorded for this clone. The CDR3 reads CASSIVWDRPPRDEQFF. The CDR3 DNA reads TGTGCCAGTAGTATAGTCTGGGACCGACCACCTAGGGATGAGCAGTTCTTC. V usage is TRBV19 and J usage is TRBJ2-1, with D perhaps assigned TRBD1 or TRBD2 (5 bases each). V was cut by 1 base and J by 8 bases, with 21 bases left in between. The CDR3 covers 17 residues. CDR1 is LNHDA, CDR2 SQIVND, per germline (reference sequence). The variable domain in full, with the rest retrieved from reference TRBV19 and TRBJ2-1, is DGGITQSPKYLFRKEGQNVTLSCEQNLNHDAMYWYRQDPGQGLRLIYYSQIVNDFQKGDIAEGYSVSREKKESFPLTVTSAQKNPTAFYLCASSIVWDRPPRDEQFFGPGTRLTVL.

The chain joins TRBV28 to TRBJ1-1, with D uncertain. The V end lost 9 bases, the J end lost 4 bases, and 9 bases lay between the germline ends. The CDR3 covers 11 residues. In germline, CDR1 is MDHEN, CDR2 SYDVKM. The CDR3 protein is CASGDFTEAFF. The CDR3 nucleotides read TGTGCCAGTGGGGATTTCACTGAAGCTTTCTTT.

V and J are TRBV10-1 and TRBJ2-6; weak D call: TRBD1 (5 bases). Per germline, CDR1 WNHNN and CDR2 SYGVQD (reference sequence). V dropped 8 bases and J dropped 0 bases, with 5 bases sitting between them. The CDR3 is 13 residues long. The chain's CDR3 is CASGASGANVLTF. The CDR3, as DNA: TGCGCCAGCGGGGCCTCTGGGGCCAACGTCCTGACTTTC.

V gene TRBV6-5 combines with J gene TRBJ2-2; TRBD1 is a possible D gene (6 bases). CDR1 MNHEY and CDR2 SVGAGI come from the germline V gene. There are 15 residues in the CDR3. Trimming shortened V by 0 bases and J by 6 bases, and 11 bases separated the two germline ends. The CDR3 DNA follows: TGTGCCAGCAGTTACTCGTATAGGGGGTCCGGGGAGCTGTTTTTT. It specifies CASSYSYRGSGELFF.

V and J are TRBV9 and TRBJ2-3; D not certain. The CDR3 is 15 amino acids. Trimming pared 3 bases from V and 4 bases from J, leaving 15 bases between. Germline-derived CDR1 and CDR2 are SGDLS and YYNGEE. The CDR3 loop reads CASSASPRLADTQYF. As DNA, the CDR3 is TGTGCCAGCAGCGCCTCCCCTCGGCTGGCAGATACGCAGTATTTT.

This rearrangement joins TRBV18 to TRBJ2-5; D call uncertain. This CDR3 region has 13 residues. V was clipped by 4 bases and J by 5 bases, with 11 bases between them. Looked up from germline, CDR1 is KGHSH and CDR2 is LQKENI. The CDR3 DNA reads TGTGCCAGCTCACTGGATACCAAGGAGACCCAGTACTTC. Its protein product is CASSLDTKETQYF.

The rearrangement joins TRBV3-1 (or the pseudogene TRBV3-2) to TRBJ2-3; D call uncertain. From germline, CDR1 is LGHDT and CDR2 YNNKEL (reference sequence). This CDR3 has 13 amino acids. V was pared by 2 bases and J by 1 base, with 4 bases between. CDR3 DNA: TGTGCCAGCAGCCAACCGGGCACAGATACGCAGTATTTT. Translated: CASSQPGTDTQYF.

The chain joins TRBV7-2 to TRBJ2-5; tentative D call: TRBD1 (5 bases). V lost 0 bases to trimming and J lost 0 bases, with 11 bases between them. Germline V lookup: CDR1 SGHTA, CDR2 FQGNSA. The CDR3 totals 16 residues. The chain's CDR3 is CASSLAHQGYQETQYF. The CDR3 bases are TGTGCCAGCAGCTTAGCGCATCAGGGATACCAAGAGACCCAGTACTTC.

This chain joins TRBV2 and TRBJ2-7; 10 bases are a match to TRBD1. The V gene end was trimmed by 4 bases and the J gene end by 6 bases; junction bases not matched to a gene: 6. This CDR3 region has 14 residues. Germline CDR1 SNHLY, CDR2 FYNNEI. CDR3 sequence reads: CASSGTGGRGEQYF. CDR3 DNA sequence: TGTGCCAGCAGTGGGACAGGGGGGAGGGGCGAGCAGTACTTC.

This clone was counted once. The chain has TRBV5-6 and TRBJ1-3, with 7 nucleotides matching TRBD1. Germline loops: CDR1 SGHDT, CDR2 YYEEEE. Trimming at V came to 0 bases and at J to 0 bases, leaving 3 bases not matched to a gene. CDR3 size: 16 residues. The CDR3 region has the DNA TGTGCCAGCAGCTTGGGGGGACAGAGCTCTGGAAACACCATATATTTT. This codes for CASSLGGQSSGNTIYF.

This clone was detected once. This chain links TRBV18 with TRBJ2-2; 13 positions agree with TRBD2. V was clipped by 3 bases and J by 4 bases; unmatched bases: 2. The CDR3 covers 16 residues. CDR1 is KGHSH, CDR2 LQKENI, per germline. CDR3 loop: CASSPGLAGTTGELFF. The CDR3 DNA is TGTGCCAGCTCACCGGGACTAGCGGGAACCACCGGGGAGCTGTTTTTT.

The chain uses TRBV5-5 and TRBJ1-2; tentatively, D is TRBD1 (6 bases). The CDR3 loop spans 16 amino acids. Deletions cut 4 bases from V and 4 bases from J, with 20 bases between. Per the germline V gene, CDR1 is SGHKS and CDR2 is YYEKEE (reference sequence). Written as DNA, the CDR3 is TGTGCCAGCAGCCGACCTTCCGGGGGGCCCGCCTATGGCTACACCTTC. Amino acids: CASSRPSGGPAYGYTF.

This clone occurred once. The chain has TRBV19 and TRBJ2-2; TRBD2 aligns across 11 bases. CDR3 length equals 17 residues. Germline V gene data show CDR1 as LNHDA and CDR2 as SQIVND (reference sequence). Germline trimming cut 4 bases from V and 5 bases from J; bases unmatched to any gene: 9. The CDR3 bases are TGTGCCAGTAGTACACTTTTTAGCGGGAGGGGGACCGGGGAGCTGTTTTTT. This sequence encodes CASSTLFSGRGTGELFF.

V gene TRBV11-2 combines with J gene TRBJ1-2; 7 nucleotides line up with TRBD1. This CDR3 region has 15 residues. Germline-derived CDR1 and CDR2 are SGHAT and FQNNGV. Germline trimming cut 3 bases from V and 2 bases from J; bases unmatched to any gene: 6. In DNA, the CDR3 is TGTGCCAGCAGCTTTGATAGGGGGCGAAACTATGGCTACACCTTC. Its protein product is CASSFDRGRNYGYTF. The variable domain in full, with the rest retrieved from reference TRBV11-2 and TRBJ1-2, is EAGVAQSPRYKIIEKRQSVAFWCNPISGHATLYWYQQILGQGPKLLIQFQNNGVVDDSQLPKDRFSAERLKGVDSTLKIQPAKLEDSAVYLCASSFDRGRNYGYTFGSGTRLTVV.

V usage is TRBV5-1 and J usage is TRBJ1-2; D may be TRBD1 (5 bases). This CDR3 has 13 residues. Germline V gives CDR1 SGHRS, CDR2 YFSETQ. V lost 3 bases, J lost 6 bases, and 12 bases lay in between. CDR3 nucleotide sequence: TGCGCCAGCAGCTCGGGACCTAATAATGGCTACACCTTC. Translated: CASSSGPNNGYTF.

The chain couples TRBV7-2 to TRBJ2-7; TRBD2 aligns across 7 bases. The germline CDR1 and CDR2 sequences are SGHTA and FQGNSA. Unmatched junction bases numbered 4, after V lost 3 bases and J lost 2 bases. This CDR3 spans 14 amino acids. For the CDR3, the DNA is TGTGCCAGCAGCTTTGGGGGAGGGGCCTACGAGCAGTACTTC. Residues: CASSFGGGAYEQYF.

This chain connects TRBV28 to TRBJ2-7; 9 bases align to TRBD2. Germline V gene data show CDR1 as MDHEN and CDR2 as SYDVKM. This CDR3 contains 14 residues. After removal of 4 bases from V and 3 bases from J, the junction contained 4 bases not matched to a gene. CDR3 amino acids: CASSSLAGIYEQYF. In DNA, the CDR3 is TGTGCCAGCAGTTCCCTAGCGGGGATCTACGAGCAGTACTTC.

This chain's CDR3 is CAILSDRSYEQYF. The CDR3 DNA is TGTGCCATACTCTCAGACAGATCCTACGAGCAGTACTTC. This chain joins TRBV28 and TRBJ2-7, with D possibly TRBD1 on 5 matching bases. The V end was cut by 10 bases, the J end by 1 base, with 14 bases between. The CDR3 consists of 13 residues. Germline CDR1 reads MDHEN; CDR2 reads SYDVKM.

V and J are TRBV10-3 and TRBJ2-5; TRBD2 aligns across 13 bases. The CDR3 length is 16 residues. In germline, CDR1 is ENHRY, CDR2 SYGVKD. The ends lost 9 bases at V and 4 bases at J; junction bases unmatched: 11. As DNA, the CDR3 is TGTGCCATAGCCGAAACTAGCGGGGGGGCCACAGAGACCCAGTACTTC. Translating gives CAIAETSGGATETQYF.